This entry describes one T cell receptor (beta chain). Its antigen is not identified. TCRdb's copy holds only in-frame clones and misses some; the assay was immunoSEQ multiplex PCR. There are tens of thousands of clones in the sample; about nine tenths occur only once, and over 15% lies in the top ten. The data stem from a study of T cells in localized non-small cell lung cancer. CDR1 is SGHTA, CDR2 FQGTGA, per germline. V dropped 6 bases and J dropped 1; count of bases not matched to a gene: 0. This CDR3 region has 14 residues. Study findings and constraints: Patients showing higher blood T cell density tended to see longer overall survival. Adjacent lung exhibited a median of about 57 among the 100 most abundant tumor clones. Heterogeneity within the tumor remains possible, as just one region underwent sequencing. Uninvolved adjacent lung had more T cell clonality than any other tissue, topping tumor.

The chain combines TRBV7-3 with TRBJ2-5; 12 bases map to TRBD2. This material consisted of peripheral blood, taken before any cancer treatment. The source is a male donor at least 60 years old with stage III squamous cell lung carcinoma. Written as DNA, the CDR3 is TGTGCCAGCAGGACTAGCGGGGGCCAAGAGACCCAGTACTTC. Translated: CASRTSGGQETQYF.